The 30 T cell receptor beta chains presented below share a single source sample, sequenced in a study of cytomegalovirus exposure and HLA in healthy donors. The PCR was carried out with 60 Vbeta primers and 13 Jbeta primers. Clones were read by immunoSEQ multiplex PCR, and TCRdb kept only the in-frame ones, dropping some. Found here are roughly 220,000 clones, around 70% of them singletons; the top ten hold less than 3%. The sequenced sample was PBMCs. These receptors all stem from a man aged 40-50 years in good health and CMV-seropositive.

This clone occurred a few times. V gene TRBV25-1 combines with J gene TRBJ2-3, with 11 bases matching TRBD2. J gave up 4 bases and V 5 bases, and 8 bases lay outside the gene matches. Germline V lookup: CDR1 MGHDK, CDR2 SYGVNS. This CDR3 contains 16 residues. DNA of the CDR3: TGTGCCAGCAGTTCTCTGTCTAGCGGGGGGTCAGATACGCAGTATTTT. It is translated as CASSSLSSGGSDTQYF.

The sample holds a few counts of this clone. The V and J genes are TRBV14 and TRBJ1-2; D possibly corresponds to TRBD1 (5 bases). From germline, CDR1 is SGHDN and CDR2 FVKESK. The CDR3 sequence is 15 residues long. The V end was cut by 1 base, the J end by 7 bases, with 16 bases between. CDR3 in DNA: TGTGCCAGCAGCCAAGTTCCGGGGGTAGCGGGTGGCTACACCTTC. Protein sequence: CASSQVPGVAGGYTF.

The count of this clone is one. This sequence joins TRBV10-3 and TRBJ2-5; a weak D match, TRBD1 (5 bases). V lost 2 bases, J lost 0 bases, and 7 bases lay in between. The CDR3 covers 14 residues. The germline CDR1 and CDR2 sequences are ENHRY and SYGVKD. CDR3 DNA sequence: TGTGCCATCAGTGAGGCAGGGTACCAAGAGACCCAGTACTTC. It translates to CAISEAGYQETQYF.

The gene calls are TRBV11-2 and TRBJ2-1, with TRBD2 as a possible D gene (5 bases). From germline, CDR1 is SGHAT and CDR2 FQNNGV. V shed 8 bases and J shed 4 bases, with 21 bases lying between them. CDR3 size: 16 residues. This CDR3 reads CASALGVRARYNEQFF. CDR3 DNA: TGTGCCAGCGCTTTGGGAGTAAGGGCGCGTTACAATGAGCAGTTCTTC.

This clone was observed once. The chain uses TRBV7-8 and TRBJ2-3; 10 bases map to TRBD2. The germline gives CDR1 SGHVS, CDR2 FQNEAQ. The CDR3 is 16 residues long. Trimming cost V 3 bases and J 5 bases; bases outside gene matches: 8. This CDR3 reads CASSLRSGGARDTQYF. The CDR3 DNA is TGTGCCAGCAGCTTGAGAAGCGGGGGGGCCCGAGATACGCAGTATTTT.

V usage is TRBV11-2 and J usage is TRBJ2-2; D may be TRBD1 (5 bases). This CDR3 region has 16 residues. The ends were cut back, 7 bases at V and 2 bases at J, with 17 bases in the middle. Germline values: CDR1 SGHAT, CDR2 FQNNGV. CDR3 coding DNA: TGTGCCAGCATTGCAGACAGTGCACGCAACACCGGGGAGCTGTTTTTT. Translated: CASIADSARNTGELFF. Combining the CDR3 with reference TRBV11-2 and TRBJ2-2 gives the whole variable domain EAGVAQSPRYKIIEKRQSVAFWCNPISGHATLYWYQQILGQGPKLLIQFQNNGVVDDSQLPKDRFSAERLKGVDSTLKIQPAKLEDSAVYLCASIADSARNTGELFFGEGSRLTVL.

The genes are TRBV5-6 and TRBJ2-7, with a weak D call TRBD2 (6 bases). This CDR3 has 13 amino acids. V lost 3 bases to trimming and J lost 6 bases, with 13 bases between them. Germline CDR1 SGHDT, CDR2 YYEEEE. CDR3 sequence: CASSSTLEGEQYF. The CDR3 DNA sequence: TGTGCCAGCAGCTCGACCCTGGAGGGCGAGCAGTACTTC.

This clone was counted a single time. The chain uses TRBV7-6 and TRBJ1-1, with D possibly matching TRBD1 (5 bases). CDR1 is SGHVS, CDR2 FNYEAQ, per germline. V was cut by 1 base and J by 3 bases, with 15 bases left in between. The CDR3 consists of 16 residues. The CDR3 here is CASSLGFPGLDTEAFF. CDR3 bases: TGTGCCAGCAGCTTAGGATTCCCAGGGCTTGACACTGAAGCTTTCTTT.

V and J are TRBV10-2 and TRBJ1-3; 9 bases agree with TRBD1. Germline lookup yields CDR1 WSHSY and CDR2 SAAADI. The CDR3 contains 15 residues. Trimming took 3 bases from V and 7 from J; bases not matched to a gene: 7. The CDR3 here is CASSEGGQGLNTIYF. In DNA, the CDR3 is TGCGCCAGCAGTGAAGGGGGACAGGGACTGAACACCATATATTTT.

This chain links TRBV6-4 with TRBJ2-2, with D perhaps matching TRBD2 (6 bases). This CDR3 region has 14 residues. Germline V lookup: CDR1 MRHNA, CDR2 SNTAGT. Trimming shortened V by 3 bases and J by 5 bases, and 10 bases separated the two germline ends. The CDR3: CASSEGLQTGELFF. In nucleotides, the CDR3 is TGTGCCAGCAGTGAGGGACTGCAAACCGGGGAGCTGTTTTTT.

The chain carries TRBV6-6 and TRBJ2-5, with D uncertain. Gene TRBJ2-7 matches the end of the DNA better, so the J call may be wrong. Germline V gene data show CDR1 as MNHNY and CDR2 as SVGAGI (reference sequence). The CDR3 covers 12 residues. This CDR3 reads CASSYISYEQYF. The DNA for the CDR3 is TGTGCCAGCAGTTATATCTCCTACGAGCAGTACTTC.

The chain joins TRBV5-1 to TRBJ2-7, with TRBD2 matching 11 bases. Germline CDR1 SGHRS, CDR2 YFSETQ. The CDR3 consists of 14 residues. Trimming cost V 2 bases and J 2 bases; bases outside gene matches: 0. CDR3 loop: CASSFSGGAYEQYF. CDR3 DNA: TGCGCCAGCAGCTTTAGCGGGGGGGCCTACGAGCAGTACTTC. The full variable domain, in which reference TRBV5-1 and TRBJ2-7 provide the parts outside the CDR3, is KAGVTQTPRYLIKTRGQQVTLSCSPISGHRSVSWYQQTPGQGLQFLFEYFSETQRNKGNFPGRFSGRQFSNSRSEMNVSTLELGDSALYLCASSFSGGAYEQYFGPGTRLTVT.

The chain has TRBV14 and TRBJ2-7; maybe TRBD1 (6 bases). Per germline, CDR1 SGHDN and CDR2 FVKESK. Trimming pared 0 bases from V and 3 bases from J, leaving 15 bases between. The CDR3 sequence is 16 residues long. CDR3 nucleotides: TGTGCCAGCAGCCAAGATTCCGCGACAGGATTCTACGAGCAGTACTTC. It is translated as CASSQDSATGFYEQYF.

This clone was picked up a small number of times. The chain couples TRBV2 to TRBJ2-1; perhaps TRBD2 as D (6 bases). V dropped 9 bases and J dropped 7 bases, with 19 bases sitting between them. Germline CDR1 reads SNHLY; CDR2 reads FYNNEI. CDR3 length: 14 residues. The CDR3 DNA sequence: TGTGCCAGTCATACGGGACTCGGAGGTAATGAGCAGTTCTTC. It translates to CASHTGLGGNEQFF.

This clone was seen more than once but under ten times. The V and J genes are TRBV9 and TRBJ2-2, with 9 bases identical to TRBD2. Germline-derived CDR1 and CDR2 are SGDLS and YYNGEE. The CDR3 loop spans 17 amino acids. The junction had 12 bases not matched to a gene; V was cut back by 4 bases and J by 5 bases. The CDR3 sequence: CASSPRGSGGLTGELFF. Here the CDR3 DNA reads TGTGCCAGCAGCCCCAGGGGTAGCGGGGGTCTTACCGGGGAGCTGTTTTTT.

The V call is TRBV4-3, the J call TRBJ1-1, with TRBD1 as a possible D gene (5 bases). The germline V gene has CDR1 LGHNA and CDR2 YSLEER. Trimming cost V 1 base and J 4 bases, with 10 bases left between them. The CDR3 is 14 amino acids. CDR3 in amino acids: CASSQVGGSTEAFF. The CDR3, as DNA: TGCGCCAGCAGCCAAGTCGGGGGGAGCACTGAAGCTTTCTTT.

This sequence joins TRBV6-1 and TRBJ1-2; tentatively, D is TRBD1 (6 bases). The CDR3 runs 14 residues. The V end was cut by 3 bases, the J end by 4 bases, with 12 bases between. Germline CDR1 and CDR2: MNHNS and SASEGT. The chain's CDR3 is CASSDTGWGYGYTF. CDR3 nucleotides: TGTGCCAGCAGTGACACAGGGTGGGGCTATGGCTACACCTTC.

V gene TRBV7-3 combines with J gene TRBJ2-7; D gene unclear. The CDR3 sequence is 13 residues long. The V end was cut by 0 bases, the J end by 6 bases, with 9 bases between. Germline values: CDR1 SGHTA, CDR2 FQGTGA. The CDR3 coding sequence is TGTGCCAGCAGCTTAACCGCAGAGGCCGAGCAGTACTTC. Translation gives CASSLTAEAEQYF.

This clone showed up just a few times. The rearrangement uses TRBV6-1 and TRBJ1-1; D unclear. The V gene's germline CDR1 is MNHNS and CDR2 SASEGT. Trimming removed 0 bases from V and 3 bases from J, with 8 bases in between. CDR3 size: 14 residues. For the CDR3, the DNA is TGTGCCAGCAGTGAAGCAAGTCGGTACACTGAAGCTTTCTTT. It translates to CASSEASRYTEAFF.

The rearrangement joins TRBV4-1 to TRBJ1-2; D perhaps matches TRBD1 (5 bases). V lost 0 bases and J 6 bases, leaving 8 bases between the germline ends. This CDR3 spans 13 amino acids. Germline CDR1 MGHRA, CDR2 YSYEKL. Here the CDR3 reads CASSQEAGNGYTF. The CDR3, as DNA: TGCGCCAGCAGCCAAGAGGCAGGGAATGGCTACACCTTC.

The sample holds one count of this clone. The chain carries TRBV18 and TRBJ1-2; a possible D gene is TRBD1 (5 bases). In germline, CDR1 is KGHSH, CDR2 LQKENI. The V end lost 8 bases, the J end lost 5 bases, and 12 bases lay between the germline ends. The CDR3 runs to 12 residues. The CDR3 here is CASAGQGYGYTF. CDR3 nucleotide sequence: TGTGCCAGCGCAGGACAAGGGTATGGCTACACCTTC.

This clone was seen once. At the DNA level, this CDR3 is encoded by other sequences in the same sample as well. This rearrangement joins TRBV7-9 to TRBJ2-5; 9 nucleotides match TRBD1. Germline V CDR1 and CDR2: SEHNR, FQNEAQ (reference sequence). This CDR3 region has 16 residues. J gave up 2 bases and V 0 bases, and 4 bases lay outside the gene matches. This chain's CDR3 is CASSLAWDREQETQYF. In nucleotides, the CDR3 is TGTGCCAGCAGCTTAGCCTGGGACAGGGAACAAGAGACCCAGTACTTC.

This clone has just one count. The rearrangement uses TRBV19 and TRBJ1-1; a weak D match, TRBD1 (5 bases). Trimming took off 3 bases at V and 1 base at J, with 6 bases between the two ends. The germline V gene has CDR1 LNHDA and CDR2 SQIVND (reference sequence). CDR3 length equals 13 residues. The CDR3 coding sequence is TGTGCCAGTAGTATCCAGGGGAACACTGAAGCTTTCTTT. As protein: CASSIQGNTEAFF.

This sequence joins TRBV7-9 and TRBJ2-5, with 7 bases identical to TRBD1. The CDR3 sequence is 14 residues long. The J segment lost 1 base and the V segment lost 6 bases, leaving 5 bases of the junction unmatched. Germline-derived CDR1 and CDR2 are SEHNR and FQNEAQ (reference sequence). The CDR3 is CASSTGQVQETQYF. The CDR3 DNA follows: TGTGCCAGCAGTACCGGACAGGTCCAAGAGACCCAGTACTTC.

This chain connects TRBV18 to TRBJ2-7; possibly TRBD2 for D (6 bases). CDR3 length: 13 amino acids. Germline loops: CDR1 KGHSH, CDR2 LQKENI. Trimming took off 7 bases at V and 5 bases at J, with 15 bases between the two ends. This chain's CDR3 is CASFLGAGNEQYF. CDR3 nucleotides: TGTGCCAGCTTCCTCGGGGCGGGGAACGAGCAGTACTTC. The full variable domain, in which reference TRBV18 and TRBJ2-7 provide the parts outside the CDR3, is NAGVMQNPRHLVRRRGQEARLRCSPMKGHSHVYWYRQLPEEGLKFMVYLQKENIIDESGMPKERFSAEFPKEGPSILRIQQVVRGDSAAYFCASFLGAGNEQYFGPGTRLTVT.

This chain links TRBV10-3 with TRBJ2-7; 7 bases match TRBD2. The CDR3 is 15 residues long. In germline, CDR1 is ENHRY, CDR2 SYGVKD. V lost 0 bases and J lost 4; bases outside the gene matches: 6. The CDR3 DNA sequence: TGTGCCATCAGTGAGTCTGCTAGCGGCAATTACGAGCAGTACTTC. This encodes CAISESASGNYEQYF.

The chain carries TRBV6-5 and TRBJ1-6, with 7 bases identical to TRBD1. The V gene end was trimmed by 0 bases and the J gene end by 8 bases; junction bases not matched to a gene: 4. CDR1 MNHEY and CDR2 SVGAGI come from the germline V gene. This CDR3 is 15 amino acids long. CDR3 residues: CASSYSNRGDSPLHF. As DNA, the CDR3 is TGTGCCAGCAGTTACTCGAACAGGGGTGATTCACCCCTCCACTTT.

The rearrangement links TRBV5-8 to TRBJ1-2; TRBD1 agrees at 8 bases. V shed 1 base, J shed 8 bases, and the junction held 4 bases outside the gene matches. Per the germline V gene, CDR1 is SGHTS and CDR2 is YDEGEE. CDR3 length equals 13 residues. This chain's CDR3 is CASSLQGAFGYTF. CDR3 coding DNA: TGTGCCAGCAGCTTGCAGGGGGCTTTCGGCTACACCTTC.

The rearrangement uses TRBV2 and TRBJ1-2, with TRBD1 as a possible D gene (5 bases). The CDR3 contains 13 residues. Germline V gene sequence: CDR1 SNHLY, CDR2 FYNNEI. The V and J ends lost 6 bases and 6 bases respectively, with 14 bases between them. The CDR3 sequence: CASRGQGLNGYTF. In DNA, the CDR3 is TGTGCCAGCAGGGGTCAGGGACTGAATGGCTACACCTTC.

This chain connects TRBV7-8 to TRBJ1-2, with a tentative D call TRBD1 (5 bases). The CDR3 has 13 amino acids. V was clipped by 8 bases and J by 6 bases, with 16 bases between them. In germline, CDR1 is SGHVS, CDR2 FQNEAQ. The CDR3 region has the DNA TGTGCCAGCGGCCAGGGAATAGGAGATGGCTACACCTTC. The encoded protein is CASGQGIGDGYTF.